This T cell receptor beta chain was found in a study of identical twins. General study findings and limits: Compared with models, monozygotic twins showed more out-of-frame TCR alpha sharing. The analysis was cross-sectional rather than longitudinal within donors. A lower insertion count was a feature of abundant cord blood beta clonotypes, with no such feature in memory repertoires.

TCRdb re-analysed the 5' RACE reads in MiXCR, keeping a single row per CDR3 protein. The sample holds some 600,000 distinct CDR3 sequences, under 8.5% seen once. In this sample, this clonotype turned up many times. What it binds is not known. This same sample was also taken into another study, of yellow fever vaccine responses in identical twins.

Sequenced sample: PBMCs. The sequence came from a woman aged 18-29 years in good health.

CDR3 sequence: CATSDPGLAGVDTQYF. The CDR3 DNA follows: TGTGCCACCAGTGACCCCGGACTAGCGGGAGTAGATACGCAGTATTTT. The rearrangement links TRBV24-1 to TRBJ2-3, with 13 bases matching TRBD2. The CDR3 runs 16 residues. With V trimmed by 4 bases and J by 5 bases, 5 bases remained unmatched. Germline CDR1 and CDR2: KGHDR and SFDVKD.